This TCR beta chain originates from a study of spatial heterogeneity in lung cancer. Background on the study: Sequences of the beta chain were consistently detected in greater numbers than alpha-chain sequences.

Time point specified: blood at routine non-recurrence follow-up after resection. TCR cDNA molecules each had a unique molecular identifier. TCRdb passed the 5' RACE reads through MiXCR, listing each CDR3 protein once. The data contain 45,000 to 50,000 distinct CDR3 sequences, roughly 10% of them singletons. Looked up from germline, CDR1 is MGHRA and CDR2 is YSYEKL. V was clipped by 3 bases and J by 5 bases, with 10 bases between them. The CDR3 has 13 residues. Sequenced material: PBMCs, taken at follow-up. This TCR was sampled from a male donor with early-stage non-small cell lung cancer. V gene TRBV4-1 combines with J gene TRBJ1-1; weak D call: TRBD1 (5 bases). For the CDR3, the DNA is TGCGCCAGCAGCCAGGCCGGGACGACTGAAGCTTTCTTT. It yields the protein CASSQAGTTEAFF.